Detailed here is one TCR beta chain. This sample is part of a study of CD8+ T cells in alopecia areata. Following RNA extraction, reverse transcription yielded cDNA that acted as the sequencing template. TCRdb's table, derived via immunoSEQ multiplex PCR, lists solely in-frame clones and lacks some. The table lists some 130,000 clones, about 50% of them singletons. The CDR3 is 13 residues long. Trimming removed 3 bases at V and 6 bases at J, with 8 bases between. CDR1 and CDR2 (germline): LNHDA, SQIVND (reference sequence). The sample here was CD8+ T cells sorted from blood, taken at week 0. The receptor comes from a human donor with alopecia areata. J is TRBJ2-2 and V is TRBV19; perhaps TRBD2 as D (5 bases). The CDR3: CASSIWRSGELFF. The CDR3 DNA sequence: TGTGCCAGTAGTATCTGGAGGTCCGGGGAGCTGTTTTTT.